The rows below give T cell receptor beta chains drawn from one sample of a study of T-cell memory formation after mild COVID-19. TCRdb fed the 5' RACE reads into MiXCR, producing one record per CDR3 protein. The table includes 200,000 to 250,000 distinct CDR3 sequences, 8.5% to 9.5% detected once. Input material: PBMCs or a T cell subset sorted from them (not recorded which). These receptors were obtained from a man aged 18 to 30 who had mild COVID-19 (a few samples of this study predate the infection). Cell type and time point are not known. The CDR3 runs from the conserved cysteine through the conserved F or W. A D gene is named only where the DNA matches it firmly. Not every row has a clone size; where given, it reads once, few, many or a size class.

CASSVGTSLADTQYF,TGTGCCAGCAGCGTGGGGACTAGCCTCGCAGATACGCAGTATTTT,.,TRBD2,TRBV7-2,TRBJ2-3
CASSFTTGTVRNTEAFF,TGTGCCAGCAGTTTTACTACAGGGACAGTCCGGAACACTGAAGCTTTCTTT,many,TRBD1,TRBV7-2,TRBJ1-1
CANSGGGKTQYF,TGTGCCAACTCGGGGGGCGGGAAGACCCAGTACTTC,.,.,TRBV10-3,TRBJ2-5
CATSGPGRRFYNEQFF,TGTGCCACCAGTGGACCGGGACGGCGCTTCTACAATGAGCAGTTCTTC,many,.,TRBV24-1,TRBJ2-1
CASSMSGAPPTEAFF,TGTGCCAGTAGTATGAGTGGGGCGCCTCCCACTGAAGCTTTCTTT,few,.,TRBV19,TRBJ1-1
CASKEQGAVDGYTF,TGTGCCAGCAAAGAACAGGGGGCGGTCGATGGCTACACCTTC,few,TRBD1,TRBV27,TRBJ1-2
CASSPTGTGGSPLHF,TGTGCCAGCAGCCCCACCGGGACAGGGGGATCACCCCTCCACTTT,.,TRBD1,TRBV12-3/TRBV12-4,TRBJ1-6
CASRVILAGVSHF,TGTGCCAGCAGGGTCATACTAGCGGGGGTTTCTCATTTT,few,TRBD2,TRBV7-8,TRBJ2-3
CASSAGLAKNIQYF,TGTGCCAGCAGCGCCGGACTAGCCAAAAACATTCAGTACTTC,few,.,TRBV7-2,TRBJ2-4
CSVEEVQATDTQYF,TGCAGCGTTGAAGAAGTGCAGGCCACAGATACGCAGTATTTT,many,.,TRBV29-1,TRBJ2-3
CASSSRYTEAFF,TGTGCCAGCAGTTCTCGATACACTGAAGCTTTCTTT,few,.,TRBV6-6,TRBJ1-1
CASSLQGFGELFF,TGTGCCAGCAGCCTACAGGGTTTCGGGGAGCTGTTTTTT,few,.,TRBV2,TRBJ2-2
CASSAAGANTQYF,TGCGCCAGCAGCGCAGCGGGGGCGAATACGCAGTATTTT,few,TRBD2,TRBV5-1,TRBJ2-3
CASSLWAGLGETDTQYF,TGCGCCAGCAGCTTGTGGGCCGGGTTGGGGGAGACAGATACGCAGTATTTT,few,.,TRBV5-1,TRBJ2-3
CASSFPGQGEAFF,TGTGCCAGCAGTTTTCCGGGACAGGGTGAAGCTTTCTTT,few,TRBD1,TRBV12-3/TRBV12-4,TRBJ1-1
CASSGGLPDNEQFF,TGTGCCAGCAGCGGGGGACTACCTGACAATGAGCAGTTCTTC,few,TRBD2,TRBV4-2,TRBJ2-1
CASSFSGDTEAFF,TGTGCCAGCAGTTTTTCGGGGGATACTGAAGCTTTCTTT,.,.,TRBV12-3/TRBV12-4,TRBJ1-1
CASSLAGSTLGEQYF,TGCGCCAGCAGCTTGGCCGGCAGCACCCTAGGGGAGCAGTACTTC,few,.,TRBV5-1,TRBJ2-7
CASSSIYEQYF,TGTGCCAGCAGCTCTATCTACGAGCAGTACTTC,many,.,TRBV3-1,TRBJ2-7
CASSFRALSFGETQYF,TGTGCCAGCAGCTTCCGGGCTTTGAGTTTTGGGGAGACCCAGTACTTC,.,.,TRBV7-2,TRBJ2-5
CASSQGGDGELFF,TGCGCCAGCAGCCAAGGTGGAGACGGGGAGCTGTTTTTT,.,.,TRBV5-1,TRBJ2-2
CASSLVPSEETQYF,TGCGCCAGCAGCTTGGTACCTAGCGAAGAGACCCAGTACTTC,.,.,TRBV5-1,TRBJ2-5
CASSLVRGQLGYTF,TGCGCCAGCAGCCTGGTGAGGGGGCAACTTGGCTACACCTTC,few,TRBD1,TRBV5-1,TRBJ1-2
CASRGAPGPPYEQYF,TGTGCCAGCAGGGGGGCGCCGGGGCCTCCCTACGAGCAGTACTTC,few,.,TRBV6-1,TRBJ2-7
CASLAGTQETKYF,TGTGCCAGCCTAGCGGGGACCCAAGAGACCAAGTACTTC,.,TRBD2,TRBV6-5,TRBJ2-5
CASSQNAGHNNEQFF,TGCGCCAGCAGCCAAAACGCGGGGCATAACAATGAGCAGTTCTTC,many,.,TRBV5-1,TRBJ2-1
CAWSGLTGLTDTQYF,TGTGCCTGGAGTGGCTTGACAGGTCTCACAGATACGCAGTATTTT,.,.,TRBV30,TRBJ2-3
CASSQASAGELFF,TGCGCCAGCAGCCAAGCCTCGGCCGGGGAGCTGTTTTTT,.,.,TRBV4-3,TRBJ2-2
CASSMSRAQPQHF,TGTGCCAGTAGTATGAGCAGGGCTCAGCCCCAGCATTTT,many,.,TRBV19,TRBJ1-5
CASIPIRGGAFF,TGTGCCAGCATCCCTATCAGGGGAGGAGCTTTCTTT,few,.,TRBV12-3/TRBV12-4,TRBJ1-1
CASSHTSPRNVLTF,TGTGCCAGCAGTCACACCTCCCCCCGCAACGTCCTGACTTTC,many,.,TRBV11-2,TRBJ2-6
CASGRQANYGYTF,TGTGCCAGCGGTAGACAGGCTAACTATGGCTACACCTTC,few,.,TRBV6-6,TRBJ1-2
CASSLRASGGLGPDTQYF,TGCGCCAGCAGCTTGAGGGCTAGCGGGGGGCTAGGACCAGATACGCAGTATTTT,many,TRBD2,TRBV5-1,TRBJ2-3
CASSLEVGRYNEQFF,TGTGCCAGCAGCTTAGAAGTGGGTCGGTACAATGAGCAGTTCTTC,many,.,TRBV7-2,TRBJ2-1
CASSFNGDETQYF,TGTGCCAGCAGCTTTAATGGAGATGAGACCCAGTACTTC,.,.,TRBV7-6,TRBJ2-5
CASTRGSRSGYTF,TGTGCCAGCACCCGAGGGTCTAGGAGTGGCTACACCTTC,few,.,TRBV25-1,TRBJ1-2
CASSPDFYEQYF,TGTGCCAGCTCGCCGGACTTCTACGAGCAGTACTTC,.,.,TRBV18,TRBJ2-7
CASSQDRTSGYSYNEQFF,TGCGCCAGCAGCCAAGATCGGACTAGCGGATACTCCTACAATGAGCAGTTCTTC,.,TRBD2,TRBV4-3,TRBJ2-1
CASSTGGGQFF,TGTGCCAGCAGTACGGGGGGCGGCCAGTTCTTC,many,.,TRBV6-2/TRBV6-3,TRBJ2-1
CASSNPGTGGYEQYF,TGCGCCAGCAGCAACCCCGGGACAGGGGGCTACGAGCAGTACTTC,.,TRBD1,TRBV5-1,TRBJ2-7
CSATGGNEQFF,TGCAGTGCTACAGGGGGCAATGAGCAGTTCTTC,.,TRBD1,TRBV20-1,TRBJ2-1
CAVRKGYTEAFF,TGTGCCGTTCGAAAGGGGTACACTGAAGCTTTCTTT,few,.,TRBV10-3,TRBJ1-1
CSAPGQGGQPRGYTF,TGCAGTGCCCCGGGACAGGGGGGCCAACCTCGGGGCTACACCTTC,.,TRBD1,TRBV20-1,TRBJ1-2
CSVQNTEAFF,TGCAGCGTGCAGAACACTGAAGCTTTCTTT,many,.,TRBV29-1,TRBJ1-1
CASSLALAYNEQFF,TGTGCCAGCAGCTTAGCCTTAGCGTACAATGAGCAGTTCTTC,.,.,TRBV7-9,TRBJ2-1
CASSLPEQRTPEAFF,TGTGCCAGCAGTTTGCCAGAGCAACGGACGCCTGAAGCTTTCTTT,.,.,TRBV7-9,TRBJ1-1
CASSWTGAGDTEAFF,TGCGCCAGCAGCTGGACAGGGGCCGGGGACACTGAAGCTTTCTTT,.,TRBD1,TRBV5-1,TRBJ1-1
CASSVDRATSEKLFF,TGTGCCAGCAGTGTCGACAGGGCTACAAGTGAAAAACTGTTTTTT,.,TRBD1,TRBV6-5,TRBJ1-4
CASSAYRDGTSPLHF,TGTGCCAGCAGTGCTTATCGGGACGGAACTTCACCCCTCCACTTT,many,.,TRBV12-3/TRBV12-4,TRBJ1-6
CASSRTGDFTDTQYF,TGCGCCAGCAGCCGGACGGGGGACTTCACAGATACGCAGTATTTT,many,.,TRBV5-1,TRBJ2-3
CASSTRTEEAFF,TGTGCCAGCAGCACCCGGACAGAGGAAGCTTTCTTT,.,.,TRBV7-9,TRBJ1-1
CASSVQGPQPQHF,TGTGCCAGCAGTGTACAGGGTCCTCAGCCCCAGCATTTT,few,.,TRBV12-3/TRBV12-4,TRBJ1-5
CASSREEETDTQYF,TGTGCCAGCAGCCGGGAGGAGGAGACAGATACGCAGTATTTT,few,.,TRBV4-2,TRBJ2-3
CASSEVTGTVGYTF,TGTGCCAGCAGTGAAGTTACCGGGACGGTCGGCTACACCTTC,many,.,TRBV6-1,TRBJ1-2
CASSRAGATNTGELFF,TGTGCCAGCAGCCGAGCAGGGGCTACCAACACCGGGGAGCTGTTTTTT,.,.,TRBV6-5,TRBJ2-2
CASSLLPVLQGAYNEQFF,TGCGCCAGCAGCTTGCTCCCCGTTCTACAGGGCGCCTACAATGAGCAGTTCTTC,few,.,TRBV5-1,TRBJ2-1
CASREGIDQPQHF,TGCGCCAGCCGGGAAGGGATCGATCAGCCCCAGCATTTT,.,.,TRBV5-1,TRBJ1-5
CASRLSGTEKLFF,TGTGCCAGCAGGTTATCCGGGACGGAAAAACTGTTTTTT,few,.,TRBV7-2,TRBJ1-4
CASSARPGGEETQYF,TGTGCCAGCAGTGCAAGACCGGGGGGAGAAGAGACCCAGTACTTC,.,TRBD2,TRBV12-3/TRBV12-4,TRBJ2-5
CASSLAGITEAFF,TGTGCCAGCAGCTTAGCAGGGATTACTGAAGCTTTCTTT,.,.,TRBV7-9,TRBJ1-1